This T cell receptor beta chain was captured by sequencing in a study of shared clonotypes between healthy human individuals. Study in general: Serving as donors were two women and three men, whose ages spanned 18 to 49. Study findings and constraints: Sharing across four donors was highest in naive CD4 (approximately 5%) and lowest in memory CD8 (about 0.4%).

About this clone itself: Its cognate antigen is unknown.

CDR1 is MGHRA and CDR2 is YSYEKL in the germline V gene. The ends were cut back, 1 base at V and 3 bases at J, with 19 bases in the middle. This CDR3 is built from 18 residues. An assay was performed, and its level was deep. Source study methods: From ImmunoSEQ came sequences covering only the junction and carrying no quality scores, so filtering differed. Data came from immunoSEQ multiplex PCR; TCRdb stores just in-frame clones and leaves some out. V and J calls and clone size come straight from that table; D and trimming were deduced from the DNA. The sample comprises 600,000 to 750,000 clones, over 60% of which are singletons, and about 1.8% rests with the top ten.

The clonotype comes from a woman in her 30s in good health. V is TRBV4-1 and J is TRBJ2-4; D may be TRBD1 or TRBD2 (6 bases each). Source material: memory CD4+ T cells sorted from blood. As to subset: CD45RA-negative fraction. The CDR3, as DNA: TGCGCCAGCAGCCAAGGGGGGGCTAGGGGAAGGAGCAAAAACATTCAGTACTTC. Amino acids: CASSQGGARGRSKNIQYF.